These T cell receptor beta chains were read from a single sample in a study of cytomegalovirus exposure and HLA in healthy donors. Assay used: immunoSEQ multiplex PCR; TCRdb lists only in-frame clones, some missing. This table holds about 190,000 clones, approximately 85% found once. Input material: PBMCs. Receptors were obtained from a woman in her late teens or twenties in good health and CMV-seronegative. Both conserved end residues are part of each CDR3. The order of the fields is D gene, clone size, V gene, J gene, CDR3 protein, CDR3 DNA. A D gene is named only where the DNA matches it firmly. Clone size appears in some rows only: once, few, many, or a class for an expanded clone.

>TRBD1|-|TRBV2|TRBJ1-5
CASRDRDREEVGNQPQHF
TGTGCCAGCAGGGACCGGGACAGGGAAGAGGTCGGCAATCAGCCCCAGCATTTT
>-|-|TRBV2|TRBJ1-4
CATSRDIEKLFF
TGTGCCACCTCCCGGGACATTGAAAAACTGTTTTTT
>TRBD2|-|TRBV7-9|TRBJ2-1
CASSFSGGPGQFF
TGTGCCAGCAGCTTTAGCGGGGGACCTGGGCAGTTCTTC
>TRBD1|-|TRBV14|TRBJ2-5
CASSYGQGAQETQYF
TGTGCCAGCAGCTATGGACAGGGGGCCCAAGAGACCCAGTACTTC
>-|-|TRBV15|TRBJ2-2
CATSRDTGQNTGELFF
TGTGCCACCAGCAGAGATACGGGACAGAACACCGGGGAGCTGTTTTTT
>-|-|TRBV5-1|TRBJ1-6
CASSLGAGGDSPLHF
TGCGCCAGCAGCTTGGGGGCGGGAGGTGATTCACCCCTCCACTTT
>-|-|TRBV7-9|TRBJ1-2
CASSLQGNYGYTF
TGTGCCAGCAGCTTACAGGGGAACTATGGCTACACCTTC
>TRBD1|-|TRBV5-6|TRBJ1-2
CASSITGAPGGYTF
TGTGCCAGCAGCATAACAGGGGCCCCTGGTGGCTACACCTTC
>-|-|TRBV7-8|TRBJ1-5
CASSGQTSNQPQHF
TGTGCCAGCAGTGGACAAACTAGCAATCAGCCCCAGCATTTT
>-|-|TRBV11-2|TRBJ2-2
CASSPQRRELFF
TGTGCCAGCAGCCCACAGCGGCGGGAGCTGTTTTTT
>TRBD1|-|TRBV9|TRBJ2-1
CASSVAVRDRGDNEQFF
TGTGCCAGCAGCGTAGCCGTCCGGGACAGGGGGGACAATGAGCAGTTCTTC
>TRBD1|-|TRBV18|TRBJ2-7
CASSPLRDSSYEQYF
TGTGCCAGCTCACCTTTACGGGACAGCTCCTACGAGCAGTACTTC
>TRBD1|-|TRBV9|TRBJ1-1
CASSAQLPGTVMNTEAFF
TGTGCCAGCAGCGCACAACTCCCGGGGACAGTTATGAACACTGAAGCTTTCTTT
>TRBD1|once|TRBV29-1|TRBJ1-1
CSVGGQMNTEAFF
TGCAGCGTTGGGGGACAGATGAACACTGAAGCTTTCTTT
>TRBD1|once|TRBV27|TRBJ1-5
CASKPRQGGNQPQHF
TGTGCCAGCAAACCCCGACAGGGTGGTAATCAGCCCCAGCATTTT
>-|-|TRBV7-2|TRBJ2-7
CASSLTGYEQYF
TGTGCCAGCAGCTTGACGGGGTACGAGCAGTACTTC
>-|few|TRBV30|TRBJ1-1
CAWKLNSMNTEAFF
TGTGCCTGGAAGTTGAACAGTATGAACACTGAAGCTTTCTTT
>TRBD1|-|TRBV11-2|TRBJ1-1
CASRTGAKGTEAFF
TGTGCCAGCAGGACAGGGGCCAAGGGCACTGAAGCTTTCTTT
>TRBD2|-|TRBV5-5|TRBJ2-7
CASSLDSGRKTYEQYF
TGTGCCAGCAGCTTGGACAGCGGGAGAAAAACCTACGAGCAGTACTTC
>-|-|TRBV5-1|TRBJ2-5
CASRQALQETQYF
TGCGCCAGCCGCCAGGCTCTTCAAGAGACCCAGTACTTC
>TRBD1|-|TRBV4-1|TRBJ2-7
CASSRGQGYYEQYF
TGCGCCAGCAGCCGGGGACAGGGGTACTACGAGCAGTACTTC
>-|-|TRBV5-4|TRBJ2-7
CASSWEGQDYEQYF
TGTGCCAGCAGCTGGGAGGGACAGGACTACGAGCAGTACTTC
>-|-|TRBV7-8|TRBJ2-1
CASSLAEPDEQFF
TGTGCCAGCAGCTTAGCCGAACCGGATGAGCAGTTCTTC
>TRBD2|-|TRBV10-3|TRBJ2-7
CAISDPQGRGAYEQYF
TGTGCCATCAGTGACCCCCAGGGGCGGGGGGCCTACGAGCAGTACTTC
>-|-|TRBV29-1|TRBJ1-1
CSVQNTEAFF
TGCAGCGTCCAGAACACTGAAGCTTTCTTT
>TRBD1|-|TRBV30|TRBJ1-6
CACHWTGGSPLHF
TGTGCCTGCCACTGGACAGGTGGTTCACCCCTCCACTTT
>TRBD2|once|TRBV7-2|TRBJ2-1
CASSSEAWTSTDEQFF
TGTGCCAGCAGCTCGGAAGCATGGACTAGTACGGATGAGCAGTTCTTC
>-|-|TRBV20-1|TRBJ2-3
CSARAGDTQYF
TGCAGTGCTAGAGCGGGAGATACGCAGTATTTT
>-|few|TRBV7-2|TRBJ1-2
CASSRNRDSGGYTF
TGTGCCAGCAGCAGGAACCGGGACTCTGGGGGCTACACCTTC
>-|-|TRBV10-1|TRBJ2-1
CASSESGGRAGEQFF
TGCGCCAGCAGTGAGTCGGGTGGAAGGGCGGGTGAGCAGTTCTTC
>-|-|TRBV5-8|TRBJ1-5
CASSLGVVTLSNQPQHF
TGTGCCAGCAGCTTGGGTGTAGTAACCCTTAGCAATCAGCCCCAGCATTTT
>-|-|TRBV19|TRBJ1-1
CASSIGGGNTEAFF
TGTGCCAGTAGTATAGGAGGGGGGAACACTGAAGCTTTCTTT
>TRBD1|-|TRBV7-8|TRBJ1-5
CASSLNRGPSNQPQHF
TGTGCCAGCAGCTTGAACAGGGGGCCCTCCAATCAGCCCCAGCATTTT
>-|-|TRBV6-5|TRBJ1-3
CASNTGVAGNTIYF
TGTGCCAGCAATACAGGCGTTGCAGGAAACACCATATATTTT
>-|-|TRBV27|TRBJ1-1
CASSLQGKDTEAFF
TGTGCCAGCAGTTTACAGGGGAAGGACACTGAAGCTTTCTTT
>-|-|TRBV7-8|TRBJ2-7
CASSPAGRAAGQYEQYF
TGTGCCAGCAGCCCTGCCGGAAGGGCAGCGGGACAATACGAGCAGTACTTC
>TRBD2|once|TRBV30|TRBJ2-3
CAWSAGTSGAFAQYF
TGTGCCTGGAGTGCAGGTACTAGCGGGGCCTTCGCGCAGTATTTT
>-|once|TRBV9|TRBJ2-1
CASSVTQGMGEQFF
TGTGCCAGCAGCGTAACCCAGGGAATGGGTGAGCAGTTCTTC
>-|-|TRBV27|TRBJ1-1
CASSLSRGSNTEAFF
TGTGCCAGCAGTTTATCCAGAGGGTCGAACACTGAAGCTTTCTTT